This TCR beta chain was identified in a study of T-cell memory formation after mild COVID-19 (dated by TCRdb to the early 2020s). Looking at the study overall: TCR sequence clusters from the two donors were found to be largely donor specific. Longitudinal TCRalpha and TCRbeta repertoire sequencing tracked T-cell clones expanding and contracting after mild COVID-19 in a couple of donors. Two young, previously healthy adult volunteers, one female and one male, were included in the cohort. Beyond this particular receptor, the publication reports: Only two mild cases were covered by the study, and larger cohorts that include severe cases with pre-infection samples were considered necessary. Clones contracting from day 15 to 85 had balanced CD4/CD8 phenotypes, while a second wave expanding from day 15 to 37 was biased towards CD4+. Contracting CD4+ clones were found mainly in CM and EM memory subsets, while CD8+ clones were enriched in EMRA. The second-wave clones that peaked on day 37 were not confirmed to be SARS-CoV-2 specific. Some responding clones were found in pre-infection memory, which suggests that pre-existing cross-reactive memory T cells took part in the SARS-CoV-2 response.

This clonotype has at least ten counts. What this receptor recognizes is not known. The input lacks base qualities; no much larger clone sits a single base away. PBMCs were isolated by Ficoll-Paque density gradient centrifugation. Instrument on record: Illumina NovaSeq 6000. cDNA libraries for TCRalpha and TCRbeta were prepared by 5'RACE using constant-segment primers, with sample barcodes and unique molecular identifiers added. Trizol reagent was used to extract RNA from every sample. The libraries were amplified in two PCR steps, and the second step added a second sample barcode and Illumina TruSeq adapters. The libraries were sequenced on an Illumina NovaSeq using 2 x 150 bp paired-end reads. From the authors' description of their analysis: The reads were demultiplexed and collapsed into UMI-guided consensus sequences using migec v1.2.7. Using mixcr v2.1.11, UMI consensuses were aligned to TRA and TRB V and J templates and then assembled into clonotypes. A clonotype was counted as expanded or contracted only when both edgeR and NoisET called the clonotype significant, with the noise models trained on biological replicates. For edgeR calls, the cutoffs were a false discovery rate-adjusted p below 0.01 and a log2 fold-change threshold of 1. As an exploratory analysis of dynamics, PCA with hierarchical clustering was applied to max-normalized trajectories of the 1000 most abundant clonotypes. Each responding clone was given a CD4 or CD8 phenotype based on the CD4+ and CD8+ repertoires, which had been sequenced separately. TCRdb applied fastp at Q25 and MiXCR to the public reads, then kept only in-frame beta chains. Each CDR3 protein gets just one entry, which takes the most common genes and DNA from the rows behind it. These V and J calls rely on TCRdb rather than the paper's analysis. This sample is represented by around 440,000 distinct CDR3 sequences; roughly 20% of them were singletons. The ten most abundant clones make up 9% to 15% of the sample.

A distance of 12 bases separates the germline ends of V and J, which lose 5 bases and 0 bases respectively. From the cysteine up to the phenylalanine, the CDR3 has a length of 15 residues. Only CDR3 DNA is held: 45 bases, read in frame from base 1. CDR1 and CDR2 are read off the germline V gene as LGHNA and YNFKEQ. Sample: PBMCs or a T cell subset sorted from them (not recorded which). The V and J segments used are TRBV4-2 and TRBJ2-3, with the D gene call left open. This TCR was recovered from an adult woman who had mild COVID-19 (a few samples of this study predate the infection). The sample titles of this study are shuffled in the database, so cell type and time point are left out; the donor was told from shared clones. DNA sequence: TGTGCCAGCAGCTCTCGTACTGGGAGCACAGATACGCAGTATTTT. It specifies CASSSRTGSTDTQYF.